This TCR beta chain was obtained from a study of blood T cell repertoires in COVID-19. Background on the study: Whether acute or convalescent, the COVID-19 samples came from the United States, Italy and Spain.

Trimming took off 4 bases at V and 0 bases at J, with 6 bases between the two ends. This CDR3 has 13 amino acids. Germline CDR1 is MNHNY and CDR2 is SVGAGI (reference sequence). Clones were sequenced by immunoSEQ multiplex PCR, and TCRdb holds only the in-frame ones, with some missing. The data show 120,000 to 150,000 clones, with approximately 84% seen just once and approximately 9% held by the top ten. This clone has just a few counts. The sequenced sample was peripheral blood. This chain uses TRBV6-6 with TRBJ1-1, with D uncertain. The TCR sequence derives from a woman of 80 years or more in a cohort sampled during active or convalescent COVID-19. The CDR3 spells CASSLDMNTEAFF. DNA for the CDR3: TGTGCCAGCAGTTTAGATATGAACACTGAAGCTTTCTTT.